Shown below are 2 T cell receptor beta chains from a single sample sequenced in a study of T cell responses to AZD1222 COVID-19 vaccine. Sequencing was performed with immunoSEQ multiplex PCR; in TCRdb, only in-frame clones are kept and a portion is missing. This repertoire shows about 180,000 clones, around nine tenths found once; its top ten account for approximately 1.4%. The material sequenced was peripheral blood, taken on day 0 of AZD1222 vaccination. These receptors were obtained from an adult in good health.

The chain recombines TRBV6-2 or TRBV6-3 with TRBJ2-5; 9 positions match TRBD1. CDR1 is MNHEY, CDR2 SVGEGT, per germline. The CDR3 consists of 16 residues. With 2 bases clipped from V and 5 bases from J, the junction kept 9 bases outside the gene matches. CDR3 in amino acids: CASSYGTGTRAETQYF. The CDR3, as DNA: TGTGCCAGCAGTTACGGGACAGGGACGAGGGCGGAGACCCAGTACTTC.

The chain employs TRBV3-1 (or the pseudogene TRBV3-2) and TRBJ2-3; TRBD2 agrees at 7 bases. CDR1 is LGHDT, CDR2 YNNKEL, per germline (reference sequence). The CDR3 contains 15 residues. Losses at the gene ends were 4 bases for V and 3 bases for J; bases not matched to a gene: 7. The CDR3 coding sequence is TGTGCCAGCAGCCCGCGGGGGATAGCAACAGATACGCAGTATTTT. Its translation: CASSPRGIATDTQYF.